This T cell receptor (beta chain) comes out of a study of shared clonotypes between healthy human individuals. About the study: Ranging from 18 to 49 in age, donors were two women and a few men.

The method was immunoSEQ multiplex PCR; TCRdb's version includes in-frame clones alone and lacks a portion of them. The sample lists about 980,000 clones, approximately 80% occurring once. The CDR3 consists of 12 residues. The germline CDR1 and CDR2 sequences are MNHNS and SASEGT. Trimming cost V 4 bases and J 3 bases, with 7 bases left between them. CD4+ cells yielded CD45RA+ naive and CD45RA-negative memory subsets. In the case of this clone: Its target is unknown.

Findings of the study overall: On the whole, naive subsets had larger estimated richness than memory subsets had. Non-shared clonotypes were found to have lower generation probabilities than the clonotypes that were shared by all four of the sorted-subset donors.

This sequence joins TRBV6-1 and TRBJ2-7, with D unclear. Input material: memory CD4+ T cells sorted from blood. Described subset: CD45RA-negative fraction. This clonotype was obtained from a man aged 18 to 30 in good health. The CDR3 DNA sequence: TGTGCCAGCAGTGCTACCCTCTACGAGCAGTACTTC. Translated, it gives CASSATLYEQYF.